Below, 2 T cell receptor beta chains from the same sample are listed, as sequenced in a study of T cell repertoires in cytomegalovirus infection. Each CDR3 protein is one row after TCRdb ran MiXCR on the reads. Here the sample spans 75,000 to 95,000 distinct CDR3 sequences, 40% to 50% being singletons. These receptors have no identified antigens. The source was CD8+ T cells from cultured PBMCs, collected from culture after CMV antigen stimulation. The receptor set was obtained from a human donor in good health (CMV status not recorded). Some clones in this sample may be carry-over from other donors' samples.

This clonotype was counted only a few times. This sequence joins TRBV7-6 and TRBJ1-2, with 7 positions matching TRBD1. Germline V gives CDR1 SGHVS, CDR2 FNYEAQ. V shed 2 bases and J 5 bases; nucleotides not matched to a gene: 8. There are 15 residues in the CDR3. The CDR3 sequence is CASSLNRGGHYGYTF. CDR3 coding DNA: TGTGCCAGCAGCTTAAACAGGGGAGGCCATTATGGCTACACCTTC. Combining the CDR3 with reference TRBV7-6 and TRBJ1-2 gives the whole variable domain GAGVSQSPRYKVTKRGQDVALRCDPISGHVSLYWYRQALGQGPEFLTYFNYEAQQDKSGLPNDRFSAERPEGSISTLTIQRTEQRDSAMYRCASSLNRGGHYGYTFGSGTRLTVV.

The chain employs TRBV6-4 and TRBJ2-3; D is undetermined. CDR3 length: 14 residues. From germline, CDR1 is MRHNA and CDR2 SNTAGT. The ends were cut back, 0 bases at V and 2 bases at J, with 6 bases in the middle. The DNA of the CDR3 is TGTGCCAGCAGTGACTCGATGGACACAGATACGCAGTATTTT. Translation: CASSDSMDTDTQYF.